This entry concerns a single T cell receptor beta chain. The antigen is not known. TCRdb keeps only in-frame clones here, not all; method: immunoSEQ multiplex PCR. The top ten clones hold roughly an eighth of a sample with about 84,000 clones, 70% to 90% of them seen once. The data were obtained in a study of T cell responses to AZD1222 COVID-19 vaccine. Points from the study as a whole: Of the AZD1222 recipients, only 5 or 6 were seropositive at baseline. Reportedly, close to half of spike-specific TCRs are directed against unmutated variant regions. Donors were chiefly white British, with a greater number of females, and clonal diversity was perhaps underestimated. Following two doses of AZD1222, Spike-specific TCR breadth and depth rose.

Germline CDR1 reads MNHEY; CDR2 reads SVGEGT. V lost 6 bases and J 1 base, leaving 15 bases between the germline ends. The CDR3 contains 15 residues. This sample comprised peripheral blood, obtained 28 days after the second AZD1222 dose. The J gene is TRBJ1-1, the V gene TRBV6-2 or TRBV6-3; no firm D call. The receptor was derived from an adult who received the AZD1222 COVID-19 vaccine. CDR3 DNA: TGTGCCAGCAGCCCTAGAGAGGGAGGGAACACTGAAGCTTTCTTT. Encoded protein: CASSPREGGNTEAFF.